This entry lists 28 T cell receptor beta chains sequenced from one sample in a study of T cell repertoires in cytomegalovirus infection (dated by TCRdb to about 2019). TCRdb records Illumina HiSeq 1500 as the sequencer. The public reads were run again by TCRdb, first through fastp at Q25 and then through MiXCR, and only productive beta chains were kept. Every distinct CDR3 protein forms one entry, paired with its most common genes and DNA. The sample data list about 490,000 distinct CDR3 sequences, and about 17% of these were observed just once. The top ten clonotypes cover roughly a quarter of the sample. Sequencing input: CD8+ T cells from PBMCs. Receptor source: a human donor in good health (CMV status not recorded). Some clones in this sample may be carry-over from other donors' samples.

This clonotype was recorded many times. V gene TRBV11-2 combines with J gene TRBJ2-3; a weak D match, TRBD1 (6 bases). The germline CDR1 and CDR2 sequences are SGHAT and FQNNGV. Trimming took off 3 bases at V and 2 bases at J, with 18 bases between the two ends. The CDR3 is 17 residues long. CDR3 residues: CASSFSPGQVSTDTQYF. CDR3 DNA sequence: TGTGCCAGCAGCTTTTCGCCGGGACAAGTATCCACAGATACGCAGTATTTT.

In nucleotides, the CDR3 is TGTGCCAGTAGTATTTTGGACTCTACTAACTATGGCTACACCTTC. The encoded protein is CASSILDSTNYGYTF. V and J are TRBV19 and TRBJ1-2; D is ambiguous. This CDR3 has 15 amino acids. V was shortened by 3 bases and J by 0 bases, with 11 bases between the two germline ends. In germline, CDR1 is LNHDA, CDR2 SQIVND (reference sequence).

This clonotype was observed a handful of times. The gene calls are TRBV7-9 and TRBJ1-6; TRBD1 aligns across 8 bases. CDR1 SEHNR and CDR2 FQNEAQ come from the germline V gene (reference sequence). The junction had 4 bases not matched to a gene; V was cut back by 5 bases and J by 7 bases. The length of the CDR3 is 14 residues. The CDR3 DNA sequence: TGTGCCAGCAGCCATAGACAGGGGAATTCACCCCTCCACTTT. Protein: CASSHRQGNSPLHF.

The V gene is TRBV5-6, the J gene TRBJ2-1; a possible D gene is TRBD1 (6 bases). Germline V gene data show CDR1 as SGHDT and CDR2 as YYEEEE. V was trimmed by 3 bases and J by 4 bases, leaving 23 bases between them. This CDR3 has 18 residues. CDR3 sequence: CASSSRLTQGRPYNEQFF. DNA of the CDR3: TGTGCCAGCAGCTCCCGGCTAACACAGGGCCGCCCATACAATGAGCAGTTCTTC.

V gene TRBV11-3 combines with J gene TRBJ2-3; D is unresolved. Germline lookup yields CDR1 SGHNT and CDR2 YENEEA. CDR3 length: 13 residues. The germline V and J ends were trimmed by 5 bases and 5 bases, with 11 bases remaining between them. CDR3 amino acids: CASSVVLRDTQYF. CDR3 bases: TGTGCCAGCAGCGTAGTACTCCGAGATACGCAGTATTTT. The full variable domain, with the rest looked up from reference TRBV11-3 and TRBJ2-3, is EAGVVQSPRYKIIEKKQPVAFWCNPISGHNTLYWYLQNLGQGPELLIRYENEEAVDDSQLPKDRFSAERLKGVDSTLKIQPAELGDSAVYLCASSVVLRDTQYFGPGTRLTVL.

The CDR3 DNA reads as TGTGCCAGCAGCTTCCTGGCCGGGACGGACTACAATGAGCAGTTCTTC. Translating gives CASSFLAGTDYNEQFF. This chain joins TRBV11-2 and TRBJ2-1; D possibly uses TRBD1 or TRBD2 (5 bases each). Per germline, CDR1 SGHAT and CDR2 FQNNGV. This CDR3 region has 16 residues. V lost 3 bases and J 3 bases, leaving 15 bases between the germline ends.

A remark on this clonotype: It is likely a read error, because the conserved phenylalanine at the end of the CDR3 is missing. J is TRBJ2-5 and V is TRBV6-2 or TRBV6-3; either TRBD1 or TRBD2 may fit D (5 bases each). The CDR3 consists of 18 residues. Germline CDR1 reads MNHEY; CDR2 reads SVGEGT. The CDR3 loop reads CASCYLEGKDTLQETQYL. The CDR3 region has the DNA TGTGCCAGCTGTTACTTAGAGGGGAAGGACACGCTCCAAGAGACCCAGTACTTA.

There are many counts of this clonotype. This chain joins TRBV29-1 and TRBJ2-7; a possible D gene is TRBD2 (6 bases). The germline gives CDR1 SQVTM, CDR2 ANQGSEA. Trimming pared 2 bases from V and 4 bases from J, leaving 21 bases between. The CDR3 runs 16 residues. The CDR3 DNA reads TGCAGCGTTGAAACGGGTAGGGACTTGGGGTTTTACGAGCAGTACTTC. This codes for CSVETGRDLGFYEQYF.

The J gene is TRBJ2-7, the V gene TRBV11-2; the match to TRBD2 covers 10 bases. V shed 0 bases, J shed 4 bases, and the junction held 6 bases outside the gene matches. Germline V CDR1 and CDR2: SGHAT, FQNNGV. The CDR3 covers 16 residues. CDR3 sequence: CASSLEGLAGAYEQYF. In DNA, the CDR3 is TGTGCCAGCAGCTTAGAGGGTCTAGCGGGGGCTTACGAGCAGTACTTC.

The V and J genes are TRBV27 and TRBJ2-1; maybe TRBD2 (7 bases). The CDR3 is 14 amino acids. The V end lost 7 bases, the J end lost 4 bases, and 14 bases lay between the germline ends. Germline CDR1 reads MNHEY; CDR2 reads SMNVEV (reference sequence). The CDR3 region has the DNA TGTGCCAGCACGGAGGGGGGGGCTTACAATGAGCAGTTCTTC. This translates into CASTEGGAYNEQFF.

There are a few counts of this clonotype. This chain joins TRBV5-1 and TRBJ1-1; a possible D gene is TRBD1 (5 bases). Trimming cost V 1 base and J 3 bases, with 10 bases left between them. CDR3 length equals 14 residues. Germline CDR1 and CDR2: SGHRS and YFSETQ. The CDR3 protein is CASSLRGSYTEAFF. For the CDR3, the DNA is TGCGCCAGCAGCTTGCGGGGGAGTTACACTGAAGCTTTCTTT. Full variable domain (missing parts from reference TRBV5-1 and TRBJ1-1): KAGVTQTPRYLIKTRGQQVTLSCSPISGHRSVSWYQQTPGQGLQFLFEYFSETQRNKGNFPGRFSGRQFSNSRSEMNVSTLELGDSALYLCASSLRGSYTEAFFGQGTRLTVV.

The CDR3 DNA follows: TGTGCCAGTAGTATTTATGGACAGGGACCTGAAGCTTTCTTT. This sequence encodes CASSIYGQGPEAFF. The gene calls are TRBV19 and TRBJ1-1; 8 bases align to TRBD1. The length of the CDR3 is 14 residues. V lost 3 bases and J lost 6; bases outside the gene matches: 6. Germline V gene data show CDR1 as LNHDA and CDR2 as SQIVND (reference sequence).

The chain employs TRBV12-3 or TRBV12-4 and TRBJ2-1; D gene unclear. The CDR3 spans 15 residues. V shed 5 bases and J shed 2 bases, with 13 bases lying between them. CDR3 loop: CASSPMDGAYNEQFF. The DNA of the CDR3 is TGTGCCAGCAGTCCCATGGACGGTGCCTACAATGAGCAGTTCTTC.

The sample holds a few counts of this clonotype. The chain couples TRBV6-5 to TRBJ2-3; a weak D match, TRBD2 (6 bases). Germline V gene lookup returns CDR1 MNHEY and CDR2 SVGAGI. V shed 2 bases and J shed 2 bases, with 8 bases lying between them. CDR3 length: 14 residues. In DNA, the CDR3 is TGTGCCAGCAGTTACGTACTAGCCACAGATACGCAGTATTTT. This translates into CASSYVLATDTQYF.

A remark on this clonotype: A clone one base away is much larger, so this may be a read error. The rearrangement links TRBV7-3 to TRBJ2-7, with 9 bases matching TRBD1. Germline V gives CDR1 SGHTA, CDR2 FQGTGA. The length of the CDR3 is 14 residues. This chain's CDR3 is CASSIDRGYYEHYF. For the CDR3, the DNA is TGTGCCAGCAGCATCGACAGGGGGTACTACGAGCACTACTTC.

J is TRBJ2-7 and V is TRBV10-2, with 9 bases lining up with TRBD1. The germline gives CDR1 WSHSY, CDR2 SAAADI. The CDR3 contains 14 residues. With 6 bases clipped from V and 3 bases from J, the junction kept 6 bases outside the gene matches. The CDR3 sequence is CASSSGTGHYEQYF. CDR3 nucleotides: TGCGCCAGCAGCTCCGGGACAGGGCACTACGAGCAGTACTTC.

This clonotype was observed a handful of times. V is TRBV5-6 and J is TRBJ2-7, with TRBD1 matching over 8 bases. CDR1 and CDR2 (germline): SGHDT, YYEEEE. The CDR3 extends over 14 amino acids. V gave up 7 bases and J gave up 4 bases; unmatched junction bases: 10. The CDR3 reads CASQDRARRYEQYF. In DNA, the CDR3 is TGTGCCAGCCAGGACAGGGCTCGACGGTACGAGCAGTACTTC.

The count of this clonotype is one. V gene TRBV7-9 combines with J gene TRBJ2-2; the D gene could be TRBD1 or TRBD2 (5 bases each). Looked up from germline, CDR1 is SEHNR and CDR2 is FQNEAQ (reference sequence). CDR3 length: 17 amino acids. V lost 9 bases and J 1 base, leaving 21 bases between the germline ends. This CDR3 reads CARSHGTVTENTGELFF. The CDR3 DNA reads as TGTGCCAGAAGCCACGGGACGGTCACCGAGAACACCGGGGAGCTGTTTTTT.

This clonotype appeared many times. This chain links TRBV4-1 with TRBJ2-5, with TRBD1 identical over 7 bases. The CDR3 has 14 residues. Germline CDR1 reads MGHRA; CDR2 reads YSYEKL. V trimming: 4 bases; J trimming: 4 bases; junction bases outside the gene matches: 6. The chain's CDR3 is CASSPTHRGETQYF. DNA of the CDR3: TGCGCCAGCAGCCCAACCCACAGGGGAGAGACCCAGTACTTC.

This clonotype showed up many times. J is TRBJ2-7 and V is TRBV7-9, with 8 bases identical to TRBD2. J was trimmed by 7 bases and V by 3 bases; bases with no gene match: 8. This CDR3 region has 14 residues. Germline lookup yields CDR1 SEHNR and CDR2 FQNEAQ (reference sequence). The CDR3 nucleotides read TGTGCCAGCAGCTTTCAAGCGGGAGCTGGGGAGCAGTACTTC. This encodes CASSFQAGAGEQYF.

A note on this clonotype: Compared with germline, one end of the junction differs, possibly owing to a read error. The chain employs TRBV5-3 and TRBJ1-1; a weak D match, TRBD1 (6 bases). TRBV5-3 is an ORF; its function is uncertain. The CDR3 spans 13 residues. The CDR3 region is CASSLPRGAEAFF. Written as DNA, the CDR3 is TGTGCCAGCAGCTTGCCCAGGGGCGCTGAAGCTTTCTTT.

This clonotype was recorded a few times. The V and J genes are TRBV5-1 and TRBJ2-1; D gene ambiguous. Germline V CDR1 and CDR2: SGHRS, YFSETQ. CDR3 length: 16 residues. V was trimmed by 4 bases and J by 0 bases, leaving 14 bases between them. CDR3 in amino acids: CASSLRSASSYNEQFF. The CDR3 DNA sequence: TGCGCCAGCAGCCTGCGGTCGGCGAGCTCCTACAATGAGCAGTTCTTC.

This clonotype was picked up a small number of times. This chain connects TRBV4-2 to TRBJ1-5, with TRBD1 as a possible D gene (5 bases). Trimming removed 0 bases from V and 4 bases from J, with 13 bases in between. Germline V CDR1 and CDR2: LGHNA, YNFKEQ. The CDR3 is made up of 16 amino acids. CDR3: CASSQDNGGRNQPQHF. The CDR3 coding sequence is TGTGCCAGCAGCCAAGATAACGGGGGGAGGAATCAGCCCCAGCATTTT.

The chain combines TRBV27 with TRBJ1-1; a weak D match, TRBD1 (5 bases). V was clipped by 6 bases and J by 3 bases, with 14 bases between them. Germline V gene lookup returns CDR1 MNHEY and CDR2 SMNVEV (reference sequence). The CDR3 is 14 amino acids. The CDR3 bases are TGTGCCAGCAGACCGACGGGACCTTACACTGAAGCTTTCTTT. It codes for CASRPTGPYTEAFF.

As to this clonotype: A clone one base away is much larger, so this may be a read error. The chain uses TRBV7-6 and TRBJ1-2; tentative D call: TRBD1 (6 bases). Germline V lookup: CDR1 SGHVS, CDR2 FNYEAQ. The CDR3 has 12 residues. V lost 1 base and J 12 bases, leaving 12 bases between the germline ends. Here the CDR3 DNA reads TGTGCCAGCAGCTTAGTGGACAGTGCCCACACCTTC. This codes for CASSLVDSAHTF.

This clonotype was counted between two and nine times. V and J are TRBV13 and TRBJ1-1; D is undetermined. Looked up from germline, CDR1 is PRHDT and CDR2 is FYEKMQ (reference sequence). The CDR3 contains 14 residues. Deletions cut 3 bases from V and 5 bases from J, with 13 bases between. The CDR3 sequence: CASSLDQSGTEAFF. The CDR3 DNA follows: TGTGCCAGCAGCTTGGACCAATCGGGGACTGAAGCTTTCTTT.

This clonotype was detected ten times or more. In nucleotides, the CDR3 is TGTGCCAGCAGCTTACCGCGTCTCGTTGATGAAAAACTGTTTTTT. Protein sequence: CASSLPRLVDEKLFF. This chain uses TRBV7-9 with TRBJ1-4, with D unclear. V was shortened by 2 bases and J by 6 bases, with 13 bases between the two germline ends. CDR3 length: 15 amino acids. The germline CDR1 and CDR2 sequences are SEHNR and FQNEAQ (reference sequence). Together with reference TRBV7-9 and TRBJ1-4, the CDR3 gives the full variable domain: DTGVSQNPRHKITKRGQNVTFRCDPISEHNRLYWYRQTLGQGPEFLTYFQNEAQLEKSRLLSDRFSAERPKGSFSTLEIQRTEQGDSAMYLCASSLPRLVDEKLFFGSGTQLSVL.

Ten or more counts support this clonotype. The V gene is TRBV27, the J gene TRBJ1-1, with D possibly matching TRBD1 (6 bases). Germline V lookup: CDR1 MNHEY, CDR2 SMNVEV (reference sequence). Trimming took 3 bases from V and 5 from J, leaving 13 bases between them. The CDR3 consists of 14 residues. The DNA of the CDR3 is TGTGCCAGCAGTTTCGGGGGGCAGAGGACTGAAGCTTTCTTT. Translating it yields CASSFGGQRTEAFF.